This T cell receptor (beta chain) was identified in a study of graft-versus-host responses after intestinal transplantation. Study details: Transplant types were multivisceral, liver-intestinal, or isolated intestinal. Study observations and caveats: GvH clones were identified in recipient marrow, with some first appearing in ileum or blood.

The repertoire was sequenced with immunoSEQ multiplex PCR; TCRdb's copy has only in-frame clones and lacks some. The sample holds tens of thousands of clones; 70% to 90% are singletons and the top ten take roughly 2.6%. Trimming stripped 3 bases from V and 6 bases from J, with 15 bases between. Germline CDR1 and CDR2: SGHVS and FQNEAQ. The CDR3 spans 15 residues. A word on this clone: Its specificity is not known.

The rearrangement uses TRBV7-8 and TRBJ2-1; D is undetermined. The sample in question was unstimulated CD8+ T cells sorted from spleen or lymph node cells, obtained before intestinal transplant. This sequence was found in a human donor who received an intestinal transplant. In nucleotides, the CDR3 is TGTGCCAGCAGCTTGATCCCTAGGTCCCGCAATGAGCAGTTCTTC. Protein: CASSLIPRSRNEQFF.